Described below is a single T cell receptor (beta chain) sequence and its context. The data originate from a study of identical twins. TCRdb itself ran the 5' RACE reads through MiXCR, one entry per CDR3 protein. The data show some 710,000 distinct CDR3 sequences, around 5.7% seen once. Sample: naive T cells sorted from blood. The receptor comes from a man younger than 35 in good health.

This CDR3 is CASSLDGDSGANVLTF. CDR3 in DNA: TGCGCCAGCAGCCTGGACGGGGACTCTGGGGCCAACGTCCTGACTTTC. The chain employs TRBV5-1 and TRBJ2-6; perhaps TRBD2 as D (5 bases). V lost 4 bases and J lost 0, with 11 bases in between. CDR1 and CDR2 from the germline V gene are SGHRS and YFSETQ. The CDR3 loop spans 16 amino acids.